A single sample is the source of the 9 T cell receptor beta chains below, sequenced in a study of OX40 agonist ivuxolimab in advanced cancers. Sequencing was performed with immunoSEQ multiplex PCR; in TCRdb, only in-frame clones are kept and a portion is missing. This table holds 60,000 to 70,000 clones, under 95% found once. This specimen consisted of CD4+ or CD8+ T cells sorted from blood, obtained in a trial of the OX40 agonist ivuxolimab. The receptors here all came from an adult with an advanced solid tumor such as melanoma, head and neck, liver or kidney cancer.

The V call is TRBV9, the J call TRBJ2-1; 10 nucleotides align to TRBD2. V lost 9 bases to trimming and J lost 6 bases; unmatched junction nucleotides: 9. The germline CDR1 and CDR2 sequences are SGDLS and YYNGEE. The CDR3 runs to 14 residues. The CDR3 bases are TGTGCCACCTCCCCTAGCGGGAGACCCAATGAGCAGTTCTTC. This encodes CATSPSGRPNEQFF.

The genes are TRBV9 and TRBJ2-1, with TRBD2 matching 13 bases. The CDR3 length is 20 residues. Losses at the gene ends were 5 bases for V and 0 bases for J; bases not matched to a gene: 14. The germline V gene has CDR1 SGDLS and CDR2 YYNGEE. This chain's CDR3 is CASSYHPGLAGLSSYNEQFF. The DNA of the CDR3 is TGTGCCAGCAGTTACCACCCGGGACTAGCGGGGCTGAGCTCCTACAATGAGCAGTTCTTC.

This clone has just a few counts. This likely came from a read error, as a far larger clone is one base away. The CDR3 loop is CSVGSHTGELFF. The CDR3 DNA reads TGCAGCGTTGGTTCGCACACCGGGGAGCTGTTTTTT. This chain links TRBV29-1 with TRBJ2-2; the D is unclear. Germline V lookup: CDR1 SQVTM, CDR2 ANQGSEA. V was pared by 4 bases and J by 3 bases, with 6 bases between. This CDR3 comprises 12 residues.

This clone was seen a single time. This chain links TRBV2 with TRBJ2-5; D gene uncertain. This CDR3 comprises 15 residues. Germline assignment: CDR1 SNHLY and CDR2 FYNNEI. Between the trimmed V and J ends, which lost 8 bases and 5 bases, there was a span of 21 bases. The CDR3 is CASYLLVGYSETQYF. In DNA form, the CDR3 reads TGTGCCAGCTATCTCTTGGTTGGCTACTCTGAGACCCAGTACTTC.

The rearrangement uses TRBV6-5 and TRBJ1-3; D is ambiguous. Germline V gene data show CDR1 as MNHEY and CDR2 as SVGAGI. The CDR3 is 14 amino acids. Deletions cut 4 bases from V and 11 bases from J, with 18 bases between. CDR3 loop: CASSFDEEASPIYF. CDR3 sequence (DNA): TGTGCCAGCAGTTTCGACGAAGAGGCCTCTCCCATATATTTT.

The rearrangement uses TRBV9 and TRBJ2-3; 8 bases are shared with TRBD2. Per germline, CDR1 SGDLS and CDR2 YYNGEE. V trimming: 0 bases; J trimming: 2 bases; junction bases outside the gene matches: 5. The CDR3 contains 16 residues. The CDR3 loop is CASSVELAASTDTQYF. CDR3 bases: TGTGCCAGCAGCGTAGAACTAGCGGCTTCCACAGATACGCAGTATTTT.

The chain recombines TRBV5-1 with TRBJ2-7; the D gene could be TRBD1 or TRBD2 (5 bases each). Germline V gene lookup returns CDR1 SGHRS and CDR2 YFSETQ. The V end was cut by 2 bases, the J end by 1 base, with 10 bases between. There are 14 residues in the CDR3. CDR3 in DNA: TGCGCCAGCAGCTTTGGGGACGGTTCCTACGAGCAGTACTTC. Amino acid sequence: CASSFGDGSYEQYF. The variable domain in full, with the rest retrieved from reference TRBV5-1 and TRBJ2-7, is KAGVTQTPRYLIKTRGQQVTLSCSPISGHRSVSWYQQTPGQGLQFLFEYFSETQRNKGNFPGRFSGRQFSNSRSEMNVSTLELGDSALYLCASSFGDGSYEQYFGPGTRLTVT.

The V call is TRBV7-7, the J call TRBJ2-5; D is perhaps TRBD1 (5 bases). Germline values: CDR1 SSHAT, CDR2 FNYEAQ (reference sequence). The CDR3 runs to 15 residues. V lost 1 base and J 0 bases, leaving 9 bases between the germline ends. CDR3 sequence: CASSLEAGYQETQYF. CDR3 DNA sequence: TGTGCCAGCAGCTTAGAGGCAGGGTACCAAGAGACCCAGTACTTC.

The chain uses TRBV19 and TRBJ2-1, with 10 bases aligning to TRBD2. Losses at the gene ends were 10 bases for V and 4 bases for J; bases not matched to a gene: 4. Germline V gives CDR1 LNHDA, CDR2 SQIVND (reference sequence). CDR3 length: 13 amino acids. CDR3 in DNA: TGTGCCACGCGGACTAGCGGTTACAATGAGCAGTTCTTC. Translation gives CATRTSGYNEQFF.